Sequencing of this T cell receptor (beta chain) was carried out in a study of T cells in localized non-small cell lung cancer. Study-wide points: Sequencing was restricted to one tumor region; therefore, heterogeneity remains possible.

The V gene lost 4 bases and the J gene lost 2 bases, with 14 bases spanning the gap. This CDR3 is 15 amino acids long. The germline gives CDR1 LNHDA, CDR2 SQIVND (reference sequence). This table comes from immunoSEQ multiplex PCR, and its TCRdb copy is limited to in-frame clones, with some not included. The data hold about 33,000 clones, with 85% to 90% observed a single time. Concerning this clone: Its target is unknown.

The chain combines TRBV19 with TRBJ1-2, with D tentatively TRBD1 (5 bases). This clonotype originated in a man aged 40-75 years with stage I lung adenocarcinoma. Source: peripheral blood, taken before any cancer treatment. The CDR3 spells CASSTHGTDNYGYTF. The CDR3 DNA is TGTGCCAGTAGTACCCACGGGACGGACAACTATGGCTACACCTTC.